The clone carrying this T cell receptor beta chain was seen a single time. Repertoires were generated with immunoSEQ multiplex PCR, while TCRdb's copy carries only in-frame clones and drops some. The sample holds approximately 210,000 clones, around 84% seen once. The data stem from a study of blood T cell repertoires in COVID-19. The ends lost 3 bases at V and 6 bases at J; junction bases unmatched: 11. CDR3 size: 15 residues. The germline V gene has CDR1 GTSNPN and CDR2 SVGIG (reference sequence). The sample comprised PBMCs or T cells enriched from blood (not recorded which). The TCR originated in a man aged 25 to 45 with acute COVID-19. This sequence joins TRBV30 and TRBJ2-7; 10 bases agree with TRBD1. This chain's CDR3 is CAWSYRDRGSGEQYF. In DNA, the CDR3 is TGTGCCTGGAGCTACCGGGACAGGGGTAGCGGCGAGCAGTACTTC.